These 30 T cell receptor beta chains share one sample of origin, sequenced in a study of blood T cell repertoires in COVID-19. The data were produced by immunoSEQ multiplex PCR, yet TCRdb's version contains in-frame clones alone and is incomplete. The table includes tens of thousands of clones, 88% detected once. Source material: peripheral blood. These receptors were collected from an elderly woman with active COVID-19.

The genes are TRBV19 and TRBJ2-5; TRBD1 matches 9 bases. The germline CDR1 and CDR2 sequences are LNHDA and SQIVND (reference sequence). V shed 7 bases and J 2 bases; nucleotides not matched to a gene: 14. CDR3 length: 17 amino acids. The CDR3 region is CASISDFRDREQETQYF. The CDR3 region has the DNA TGTGCCAGTATATCCGATTTCCGGGACAGGGAACAAGAGACCCAGTACTTC.

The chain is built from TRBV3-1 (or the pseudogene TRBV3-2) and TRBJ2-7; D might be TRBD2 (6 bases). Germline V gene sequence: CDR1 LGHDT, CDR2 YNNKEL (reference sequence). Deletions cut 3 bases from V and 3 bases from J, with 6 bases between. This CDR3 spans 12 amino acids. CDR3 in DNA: TGTGCCAGCAGCCAGGGGGGCTACGAGCAGTACTTC. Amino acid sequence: CASSQGGYEQYF.

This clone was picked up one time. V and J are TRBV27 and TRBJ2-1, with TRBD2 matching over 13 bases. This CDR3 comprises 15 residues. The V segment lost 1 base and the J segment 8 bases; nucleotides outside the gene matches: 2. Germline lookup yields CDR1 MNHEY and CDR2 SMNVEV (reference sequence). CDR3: CASSLWTSGSDEQFF. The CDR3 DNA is TGTGCCAGCAGTTTATGGACTAGCGGGAGTGATGAGCAGTTCTTC.

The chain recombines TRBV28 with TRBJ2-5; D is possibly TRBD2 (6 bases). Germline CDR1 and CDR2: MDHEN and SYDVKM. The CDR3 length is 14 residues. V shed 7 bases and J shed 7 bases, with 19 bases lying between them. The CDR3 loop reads CASNFGGMEVTQYF. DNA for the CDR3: TGTGCCAGCAATTTTGGCGGGATGGAAGTGACCCAGTACTTC. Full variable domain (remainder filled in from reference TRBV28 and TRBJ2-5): DVKVTQSSRYLVKRTGEKVFLECVQDMDHENMFWYRQDPGLGLRLIYFSYDVKMKEKGDIPEGYSVSREKKERFSLILESASTNQTSMYLCASNFGGMEVTQYFGPGTRLLVL.

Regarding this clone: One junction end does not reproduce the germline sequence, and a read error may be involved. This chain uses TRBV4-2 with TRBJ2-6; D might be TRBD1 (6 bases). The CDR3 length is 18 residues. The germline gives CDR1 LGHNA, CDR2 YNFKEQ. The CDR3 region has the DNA TGTGCCAGCAACCAAGAAGGACAGAGCCTTCTCGGGGCCAACGTCCTGACTTTC. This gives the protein CASNQEGQSLLGANVLTF.

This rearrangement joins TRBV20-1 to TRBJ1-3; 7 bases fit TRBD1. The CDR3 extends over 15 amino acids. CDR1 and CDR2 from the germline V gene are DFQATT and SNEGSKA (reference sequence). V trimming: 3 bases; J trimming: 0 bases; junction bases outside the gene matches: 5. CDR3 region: CSASGQAHSGNTIYF. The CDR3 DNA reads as TGCAGTGCTAGTGGACAGGCACACTCTGGAAACACCATATATTTT.

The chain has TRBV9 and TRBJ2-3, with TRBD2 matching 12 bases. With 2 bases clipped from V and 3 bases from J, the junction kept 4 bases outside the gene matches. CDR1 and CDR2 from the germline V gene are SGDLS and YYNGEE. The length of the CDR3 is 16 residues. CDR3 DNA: TGTGCCAGCAGCGTGACTAGCGGGAGCTTGACAGATACGCAGTATTTT. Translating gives CASSVTSGSLTDTQYF.

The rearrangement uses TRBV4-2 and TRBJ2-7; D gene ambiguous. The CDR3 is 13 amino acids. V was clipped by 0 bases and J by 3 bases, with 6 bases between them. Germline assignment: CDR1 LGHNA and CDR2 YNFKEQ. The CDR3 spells CASSQDPHYEQYF. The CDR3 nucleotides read TGTGCCAGCAGCCAAGATCCCCACTACGAGCAGTACTTC.

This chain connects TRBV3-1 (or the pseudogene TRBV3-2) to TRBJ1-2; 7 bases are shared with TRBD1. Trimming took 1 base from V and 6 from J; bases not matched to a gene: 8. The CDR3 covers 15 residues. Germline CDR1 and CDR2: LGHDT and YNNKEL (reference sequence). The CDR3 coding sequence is TGTGCCAGCAGCCAAGGCCCCAGGGGGGCTGATGGCTACACCTTC. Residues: CASSQGPRGADGYTF.

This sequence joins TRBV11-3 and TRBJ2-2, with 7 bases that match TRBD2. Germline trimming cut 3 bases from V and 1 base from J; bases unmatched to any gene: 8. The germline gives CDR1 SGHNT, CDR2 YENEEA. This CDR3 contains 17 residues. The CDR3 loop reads CASSFFGGTGNTGELFF. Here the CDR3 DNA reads TGTGCCAGCAGCTTTTTCGGGGGGACGGGGAACACCGGGGAGCTGTTTTTT. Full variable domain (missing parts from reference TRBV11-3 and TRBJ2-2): EAGVVQSPRYKIIEKKQPVAFWCNPISGHNTLYWYLQNLGQGPELLIRYENEEAVDDSQLPKDRFSAERLKGVDSTLKIQPAELGDSAVYLCASSFFGGTGNTGELFFGEGSRLTVL.

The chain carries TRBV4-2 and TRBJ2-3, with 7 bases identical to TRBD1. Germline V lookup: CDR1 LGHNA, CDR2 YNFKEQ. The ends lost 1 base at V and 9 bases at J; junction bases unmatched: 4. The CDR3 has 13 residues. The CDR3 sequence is CASSQARQGTQYF. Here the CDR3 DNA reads TGTGCCAGCAGCCAAGCCCGACAGGGAACGCAGTATTTT.

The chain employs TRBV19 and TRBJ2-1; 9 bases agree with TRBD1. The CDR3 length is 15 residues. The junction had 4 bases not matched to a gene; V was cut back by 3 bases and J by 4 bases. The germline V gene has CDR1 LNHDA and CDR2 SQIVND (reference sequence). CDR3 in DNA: TGTGCCAGTAGTATTGTGACAGGGGGTTACAATGAGCAGTTCTTC. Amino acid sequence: CASSIVTGGYNEQFF.

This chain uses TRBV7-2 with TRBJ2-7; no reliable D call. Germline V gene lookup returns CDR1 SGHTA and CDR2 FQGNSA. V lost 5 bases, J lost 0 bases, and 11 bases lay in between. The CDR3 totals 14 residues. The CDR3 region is CASSPQENSYEQYF. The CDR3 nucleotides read TGTGCCAGCAGCCCCCAGGAAAACTCCTACGAGCAGTACTTC.

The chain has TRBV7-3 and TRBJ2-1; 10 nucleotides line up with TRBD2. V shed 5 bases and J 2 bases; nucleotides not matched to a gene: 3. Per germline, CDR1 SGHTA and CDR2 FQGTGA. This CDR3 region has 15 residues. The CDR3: CASSHLAGAYNEQFF. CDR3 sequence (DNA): TGTGCCAGCAGCCATCTAGCGGGAGCCTACAATGAGCAGTTCTTC.

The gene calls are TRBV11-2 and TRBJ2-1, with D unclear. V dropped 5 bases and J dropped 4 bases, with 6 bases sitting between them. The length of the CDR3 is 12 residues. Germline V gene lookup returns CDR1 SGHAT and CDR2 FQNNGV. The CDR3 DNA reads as TGTGCCAGCAGCCTTTTTTACAATGAGCAGTTCTTC. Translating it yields CASSLFYNEQFF. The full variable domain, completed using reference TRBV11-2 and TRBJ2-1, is EAGVAQSPRYKIIEKRQSVAFWCNPISGHATLYWYQQILGQGPKLLIQFQNNGVVDDSQLPKDRFSAERLKGVDSTLKIQPAKLEDSAVYLCASSLFYNEQFFGPGTRLTVL.

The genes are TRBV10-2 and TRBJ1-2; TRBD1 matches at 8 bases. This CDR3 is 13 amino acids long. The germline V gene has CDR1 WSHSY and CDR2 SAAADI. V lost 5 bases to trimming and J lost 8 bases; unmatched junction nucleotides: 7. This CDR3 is CASSQGAVSGYTF. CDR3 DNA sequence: TGCGCCAGCAGTCAGGGGGCGGTGTCGGGCTACACCTTC.

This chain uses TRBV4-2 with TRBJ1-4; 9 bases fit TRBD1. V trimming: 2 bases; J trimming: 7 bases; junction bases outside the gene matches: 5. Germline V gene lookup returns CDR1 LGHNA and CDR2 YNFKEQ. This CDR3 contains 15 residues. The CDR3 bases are TGTGCCAGCAGCCAACCTGACAGGGGGATTGAAAAACTGTTTTTT. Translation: CASSQPDRGIEKLFF.

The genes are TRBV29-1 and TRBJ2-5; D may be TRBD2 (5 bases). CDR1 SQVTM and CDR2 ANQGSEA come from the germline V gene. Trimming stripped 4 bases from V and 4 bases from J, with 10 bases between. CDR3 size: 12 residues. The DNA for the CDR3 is TGCAGCGTTGTCGGGGTTGGAGAGACCCAGTACTTC. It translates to CSVVGVGETQYF.

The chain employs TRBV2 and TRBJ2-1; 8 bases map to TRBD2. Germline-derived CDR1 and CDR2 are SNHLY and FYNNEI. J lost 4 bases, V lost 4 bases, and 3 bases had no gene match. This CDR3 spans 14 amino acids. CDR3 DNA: TGTGCCAGCAGTGTAGAGCGGGAGTACAATGAGCAGTTCTTC. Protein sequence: CASSVEREYNEQFF.

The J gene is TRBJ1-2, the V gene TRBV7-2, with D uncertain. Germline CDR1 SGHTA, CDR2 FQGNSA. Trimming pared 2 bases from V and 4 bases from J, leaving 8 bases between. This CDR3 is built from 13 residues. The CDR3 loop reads CASSLSTGYGYTF. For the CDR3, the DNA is TGTGCCAGCAGCTTAAGCACGGGCTATGGCTACACCTTC.

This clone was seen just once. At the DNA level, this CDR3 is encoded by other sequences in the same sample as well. This CDR3 is CASSLSGGRGYNEQFF. For the CDR3, the DNA is TGTGCCAGCAGTTTAAGTGGCGGGAGGGGCTACAATGAGCAGTTCTTC. This chain links TRBV27 with TRBJ2-1, with TRBD2 matching 9 bases. Losses at the gene ends were 2 bases for V and 3 bases for J; bases not matched to a gene: 5. Germline CDR1 reads MNHEY; CDR2 reads SMNVEV (reference sequence). The CDR3 sequence is 16 residues long.

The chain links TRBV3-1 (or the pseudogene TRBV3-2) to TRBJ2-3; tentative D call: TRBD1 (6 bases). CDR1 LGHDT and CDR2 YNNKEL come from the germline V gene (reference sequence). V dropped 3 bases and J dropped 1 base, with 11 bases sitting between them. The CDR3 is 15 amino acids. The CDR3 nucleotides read TGTGCCAGCAGCCAGGGGGCGCCCCGCACAGATACGCAGTATTTT. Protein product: CASSQGAPRTDTQYF.

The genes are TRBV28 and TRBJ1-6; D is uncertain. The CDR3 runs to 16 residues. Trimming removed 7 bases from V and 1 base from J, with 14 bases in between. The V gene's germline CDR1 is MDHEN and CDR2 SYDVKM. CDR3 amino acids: CASTSSRFSYNSPLHF. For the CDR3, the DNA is TGTGCCAGCACCTCTAGCCGGTTTTCCTATAATTCACCCCTCCACTTT.

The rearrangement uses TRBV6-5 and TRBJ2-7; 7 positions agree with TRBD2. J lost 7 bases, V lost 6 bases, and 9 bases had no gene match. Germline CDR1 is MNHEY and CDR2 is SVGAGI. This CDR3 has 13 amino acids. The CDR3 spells CASRREGPLEQYF. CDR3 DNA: TGTGCCAGCAGGAGGGAGGGCCCTTTGGAGCAGTACTTC.

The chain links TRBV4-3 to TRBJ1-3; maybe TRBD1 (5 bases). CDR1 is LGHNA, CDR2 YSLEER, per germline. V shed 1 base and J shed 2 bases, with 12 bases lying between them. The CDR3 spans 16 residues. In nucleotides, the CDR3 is TGCGCCAGCAGCCAAGCCCCTGGAGGGGCTGGAAACACCATATATTTT. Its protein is CASSQAPGGAGNTIYF.

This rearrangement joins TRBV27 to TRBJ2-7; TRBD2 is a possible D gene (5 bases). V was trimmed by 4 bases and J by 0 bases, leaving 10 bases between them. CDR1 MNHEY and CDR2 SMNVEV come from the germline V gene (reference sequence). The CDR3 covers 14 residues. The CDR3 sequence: CASSWRFSSYEQYF. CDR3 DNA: TGTGCCAGCAGTTGGAGGTTTAGCTCCTACGAGCAGTACTTC.

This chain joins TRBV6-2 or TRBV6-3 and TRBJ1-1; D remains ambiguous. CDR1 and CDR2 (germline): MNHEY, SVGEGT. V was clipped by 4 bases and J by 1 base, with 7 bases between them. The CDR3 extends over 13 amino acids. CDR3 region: CASSWQANTEAFF. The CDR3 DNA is TGTGCCAGCAGTTGGCAGGCGAACACTGAAGCTTTCTTT.

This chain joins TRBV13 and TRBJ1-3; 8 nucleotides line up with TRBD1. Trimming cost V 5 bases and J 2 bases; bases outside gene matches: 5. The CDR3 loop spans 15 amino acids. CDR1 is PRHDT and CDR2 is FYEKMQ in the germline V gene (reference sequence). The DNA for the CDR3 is TGTGCCAGCAGCGGAGGGACAGGACCTGGAAACACCATATATTTT. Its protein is CASSGGTGPGNTIYF.

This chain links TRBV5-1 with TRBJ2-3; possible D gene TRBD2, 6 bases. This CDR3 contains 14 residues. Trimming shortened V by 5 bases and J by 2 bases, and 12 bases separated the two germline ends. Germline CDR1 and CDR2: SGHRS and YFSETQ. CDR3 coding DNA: TGCGCCAGCAGTGAACGGGACTCCACAGATACGCAGTATTTT. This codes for CASSERDSTDTQYF.

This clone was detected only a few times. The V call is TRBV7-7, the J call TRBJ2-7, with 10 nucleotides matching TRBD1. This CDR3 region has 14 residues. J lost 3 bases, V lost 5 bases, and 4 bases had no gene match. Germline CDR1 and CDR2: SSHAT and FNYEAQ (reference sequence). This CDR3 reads CASSPGQGHYEQYF. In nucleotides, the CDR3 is TGTGCCAGCAGCCCGGGACAGGGGCACTACGAGCAGTACTTC. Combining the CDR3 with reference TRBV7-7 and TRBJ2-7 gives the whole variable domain GAGVSQSPRYKVTKRGQDVTLRCDPISSHATLYWYQQALGQGPEFLTYFNYEAQPDKSGLPSDRFSAERPEGSISTLTIQRTEQRDSAMYRCASSPGQGHYEQYFGPGTRLTVT.